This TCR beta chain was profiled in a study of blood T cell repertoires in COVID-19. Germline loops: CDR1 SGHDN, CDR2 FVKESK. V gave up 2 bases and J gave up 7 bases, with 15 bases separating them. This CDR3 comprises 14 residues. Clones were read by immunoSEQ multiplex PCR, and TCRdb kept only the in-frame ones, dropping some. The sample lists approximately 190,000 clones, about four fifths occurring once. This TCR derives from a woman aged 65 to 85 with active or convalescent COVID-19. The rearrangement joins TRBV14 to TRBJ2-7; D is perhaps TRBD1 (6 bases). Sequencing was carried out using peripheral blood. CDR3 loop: CASSQTTTGWEQYF. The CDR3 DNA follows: TGTGCCAGCAGCCAAACTACCACAGGGTGGGAGCAGTACTTC.